This passage covers 9 T cell receptor beta chains from one sample sequenced in a study of T-cell reconstitution after alpha-beta-depleted transplantation in children listed by TCRdb under 2016. The label giving this sample's treatment or condition can be read as: allogeneic hematopoietic cell transplantation with graft depleted of TCRalphabeta T cells and CD19 B cells. The protocol used for the library was PCR. Data came from an Illumina HiSeq 2500. To normalize quantification of the TCRbeta repertoire, the TCR libraries were built with molecular barcoding that relied on unique molecular identifiers. In TCRdb, the public reads were trimmed at Q25 with fastp and aligned with MiXCR, with productive beta chains retained. Every distinct CDR3 protein forms one entry, paired with its most common genes and DNA. The sample table contains 500,000 to 600,000 distinct CDR3 sequences; only one count was recorded for over 20% of them. Around a third of the sample goes to the ten largest clones.

The starting material was PBMCs, obtained before TCRalphabeta/CD19-depleted stem cell transplant. The receptors originated from a boy in the first two years of life with Wiskott-Aldrich syndrome, due to receive a stem cell transplant.

The chain uses TRBV10-3 and TRBJ2-3, with D unresolved. The CDR3 has 14 amino acids. Germline values: CDR1 ENHRY, CDR2 SYGVKD. Trimming stripped 3 bases from V and 5 bases from J, with 12 bases between. Written as DNA, the CDR3 is TGTGCCATCAGTGACGGAGCAGGTCGAGATACGCAGTATTTT. Amino acid sequence: CAISDGAGRDTQYF.

A few counts support this clonotype. This rearrangement joins TRBV5-1 to TRBJ2-7, with TRBD1 as a possible D gene (6 bases). Germline CDR1 is SGHRS and CDR2 is YFSETQ. The V end lost 0 bases, the J end lost 9 bases, and 16 bases lay between the germline ends. The CDR3 has 14 amino acids. The CDR3, as DNA: TGCGCCAGCAGCTTGGCCGGGGAGATCAGGGGGCAGTACTTC. Encoded protein: CASSLAGEIRGQYF.

The table lists this clonotype with a few counts. The chain is built from TRBV28 and TRBJ2-5; a possible D gene is TRBD1 (6 bases). Deletions cut 5 bases from V and 1 base from J, with 14 bases between. The CDR3 runs to 15 residues. Per germline, CDR1 MDHEN and CDR2 SYDVKM. CDR3 DNA: TGTGCCAGCAGTAACCCGAGGACAGCCCAAGAGACCCAGTACTTC. Its protein product is CASSNPRTAQETQYF. Looking up the rest from reference TRBV28 and TRBJ2-5 gives the full variable domain: DVKVTQSSRYLVKRTGEKVFLECVQDMDHENMFWYRQDPGLGLRLIYFSYDVKMKEKGDIPEGYSVSREKKERFSLILESASTNQTSMYLCASSNPRTAQETQYFGPGTRLLVL.

V usage is TRBV25-1 and J usage is TRBJ1-3; D ambiguous. This CDR3 is 15 amino acids long. Trimming removed 3 bases at V and 1 base at J, with 10 bases between. Germline V gives CDR1 MGHDK, CDR2 SYGVNS. The CDR3 nucleotides read TGTGCCAGCAGTGACCCAAGGACGTCTGGAAACACCATATATTTT. It translates to CASSDPRTSGNTIYF. The whole variable domain, filled in from reference TRBV25-1 and TRBJ1-3, reads EADIYQTPRYLVIGTGKKITLECSQTMGHDKMYWYQQDPGMELHLIHYSYGVNSTEKGDLSSESTVSRIRTEHFPLTLESARPSHTSQYLCASSDPRTSGNTIYFGEGSWLTVV.

The rearrangement links TRBV5-1 to TRBJ2-7, with 7 bases identical to TRBD2. Per germline, CDR1 SGHRS and CDR2 YFSETQ. Trimming cost V 4 bases and J 0 bases; bases outside gene matches: 7. This CDR3 comprises 15 residues. CDR3 sequence: CASSAYREASYEQYF. DNA of the CDR3: TGCGCCAGCAGCGCCTACCGGGAGGCCTCCTACGAGCAGTACTTC.

The V gene is TRBV20-1, the J gene TRBJ1-5; 9 bases fit TRBD1. Germline V gene data show CDR1 as DFQATT and CDR2 as SNEGSKA (reference sequence). The CDR3 has 13 residues. V shed 6 bases, J shed 6 bases, and the junction held 6 bases outside the gene matches. CDR3 in DNA: TGCAGTGCCGGACAGGGGTCCGGTCAGCCCCAGCATTTT. Protein product: CSAGQGSGQPQHF.

The chain is built from TRBV20-1 and TRBJ2-1; D perhaps matches TRBD1 (5 bases). The CDR3 consists of 14 residues. Trimming cost V 4 bases and J 1 base, with 11 bases left between them. CDR1 is DFQATT, CDR2 SNEGSKA, per germline (reference sequence). CDR3 bases: TGCAGTGCTATTGGGGCGCGTTCCTACAATGAGCAGTTCTTC. It codes for CSAIGARSYNEQFF.

There are a few counts of this clonotype. The V gene is TRBV20-1, the J gene TRBJ2-7; D is unresolved. V lost 3 bases and J 3 bases, leaving 9 bases between the germline ends. Per germline, CDR1 DFQATT and CDR2 SNEGSKA (reference sequence). The length of the CDR3 is 12 residues. The CDR3 DNA follows: TGCAGTGCTAGGTCCGGCCTCTACGAGCAGTACTTC. Protein product: CSARSGLYEQYF.

The V gene is TRBV18, the J gene TRBJ2-3; D perhaps matches TRBD2 (6 bases). The CDR3 loop spans 16 amino acids. Trimming removed 0 bases from V and 2 bases from J, with 12 bases in between. Germline V gene lookup returns CDR1 KGHSH and CDR2 LQKENI. The DNA for the CDR3 is TGTGCCAGCTCACCACCGGGGGGAAGGACCACAGATACGCAGTATTTT. Protein product: CASSPPGGRTTDTQYF.